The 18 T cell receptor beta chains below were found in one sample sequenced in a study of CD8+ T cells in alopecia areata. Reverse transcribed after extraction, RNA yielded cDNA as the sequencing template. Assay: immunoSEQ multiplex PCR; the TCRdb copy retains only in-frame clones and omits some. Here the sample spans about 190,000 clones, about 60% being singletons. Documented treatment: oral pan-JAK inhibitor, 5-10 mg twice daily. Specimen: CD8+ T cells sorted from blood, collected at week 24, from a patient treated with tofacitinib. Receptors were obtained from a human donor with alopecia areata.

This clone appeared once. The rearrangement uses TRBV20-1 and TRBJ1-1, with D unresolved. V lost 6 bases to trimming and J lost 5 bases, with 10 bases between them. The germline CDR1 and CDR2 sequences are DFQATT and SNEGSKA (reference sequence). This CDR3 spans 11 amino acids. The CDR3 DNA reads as TGCAGTGCACGGATCGAGACTGAAGCTTTCTTT. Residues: CSARIETEAFF.

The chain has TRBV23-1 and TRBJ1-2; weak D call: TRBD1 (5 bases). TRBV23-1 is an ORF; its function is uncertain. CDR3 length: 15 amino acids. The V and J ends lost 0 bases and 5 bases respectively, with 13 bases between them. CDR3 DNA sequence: TGCGCCAGCAGTCAATCGGTGGGACGGCTATATGGCTACACCTTC. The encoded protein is CASSQSVGRLYGYTF.

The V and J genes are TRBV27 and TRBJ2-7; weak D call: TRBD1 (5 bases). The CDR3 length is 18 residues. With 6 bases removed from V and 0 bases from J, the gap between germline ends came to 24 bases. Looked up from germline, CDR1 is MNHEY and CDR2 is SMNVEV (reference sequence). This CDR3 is CASRRSYGERRGSYEQYF. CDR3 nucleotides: TGTGCCAGCAGGCGGTCATATGGAGAGCGAAGGGGCTCCTACGAGCAGTACTTC.

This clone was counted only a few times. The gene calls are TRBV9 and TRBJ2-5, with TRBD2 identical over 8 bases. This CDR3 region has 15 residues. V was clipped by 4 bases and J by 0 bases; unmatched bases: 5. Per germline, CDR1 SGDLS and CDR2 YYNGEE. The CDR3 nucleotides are TGTGCCAGCAGCTCCTCGGGGGGGTACCAAGAGACCCAGTACTTC. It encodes CASSSSGGYQETQYF.

This CDR3 is CASSFTYNEQFF. CDR3 coding DNA: TGCGCCAGCAGCTTTACCTACAATGAGCAGTTCTTC. The genes are TRBV5-1 and TRBJ2-1; unclear D gene. Germline CDR1 reads SGHRS; CDR2 reads YFSETQ. This CDR3 is built from 12 residues. V shed 2 bases and J shed 2 bases, with 2 bases lying between them.

CDR3 DNA sequence: TGCGCCAGCAGCCTGCGGGGGGCCCGAGAGAATGAGCAGTTCTTC. This sequence encodes CASSLRGARENEQFF. The chain carries TRBV4-1 and TRBJ2-1; 8 bases align to TRBD2. The CDR3 has 15 amino acids. Germline CDR1 reads MGHRA; CDR2 reads YSYEKL. V shed 4 bases, J shed 7 bases, and the junction held 9 bases outside the gene matches.

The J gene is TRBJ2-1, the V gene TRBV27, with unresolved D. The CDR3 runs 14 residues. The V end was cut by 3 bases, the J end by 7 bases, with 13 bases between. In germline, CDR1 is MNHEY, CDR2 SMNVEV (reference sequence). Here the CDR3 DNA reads TGTGCCAGCAGTTTTGGGCTAGGATGGAATGAGCAGTTCTTC. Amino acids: CASSFGLGWNEQFF.

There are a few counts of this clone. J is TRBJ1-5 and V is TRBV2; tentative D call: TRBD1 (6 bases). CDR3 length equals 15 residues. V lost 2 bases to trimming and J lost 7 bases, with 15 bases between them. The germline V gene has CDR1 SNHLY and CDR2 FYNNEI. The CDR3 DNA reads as TGTGCCAGCAGTGAAATAACAGGGTCGGGCCAGCCCCAGCATTTT. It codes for CASSEITGSGQPQHF.

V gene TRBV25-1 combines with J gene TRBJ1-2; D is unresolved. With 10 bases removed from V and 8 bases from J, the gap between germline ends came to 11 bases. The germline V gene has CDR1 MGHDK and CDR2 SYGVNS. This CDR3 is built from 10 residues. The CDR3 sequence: CATSSYGYTF. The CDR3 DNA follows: TGTGCCACATCCTCCTACGGCTACACCTTC.

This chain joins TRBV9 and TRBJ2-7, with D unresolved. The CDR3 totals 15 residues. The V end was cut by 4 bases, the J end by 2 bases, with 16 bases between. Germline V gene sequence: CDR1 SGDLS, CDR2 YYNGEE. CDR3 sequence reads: CASSRELTPPYEQYF. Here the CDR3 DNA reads TGTGCCAGCAGCCGCGAACTTACTCCTCCCTACGAGCAGTACTTC.

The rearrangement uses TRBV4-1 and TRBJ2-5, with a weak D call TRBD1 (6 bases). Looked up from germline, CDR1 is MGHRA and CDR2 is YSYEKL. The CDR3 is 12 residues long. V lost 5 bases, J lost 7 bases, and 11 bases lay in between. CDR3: CASSDRPGTQYF. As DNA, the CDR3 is TGCGCCAGCAGCGACAGGCCGGGGACCCAGTACTTC.

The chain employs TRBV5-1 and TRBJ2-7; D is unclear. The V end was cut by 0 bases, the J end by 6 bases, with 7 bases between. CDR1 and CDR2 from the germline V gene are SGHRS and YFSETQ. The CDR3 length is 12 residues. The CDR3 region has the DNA TGCGCCAGCAGCTTGGTCTATCTCGAGCAGTACTTC. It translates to CASSLVYLEQYF.

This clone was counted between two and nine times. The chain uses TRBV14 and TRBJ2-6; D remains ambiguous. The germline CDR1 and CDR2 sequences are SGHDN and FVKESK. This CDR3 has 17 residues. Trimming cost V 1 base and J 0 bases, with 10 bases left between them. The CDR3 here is CASSQVKPGSGANVLTF. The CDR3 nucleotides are TGTGCCAGCAGCCAAGTTAAGCCCGGCTCTGGGGCCAACGTCCTGACTTTC. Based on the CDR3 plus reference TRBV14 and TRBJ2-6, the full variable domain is EAGVTQFPSHSVIEKGQTVTLRCDPISGHDNLYWYRRVMGKEIKFLLHFVKESKQDESGMPNNRFLAERTGGTYSTLKVQPAELEDSGVYFCASSQVKPGSGANVLTFGAGSRLTVL.

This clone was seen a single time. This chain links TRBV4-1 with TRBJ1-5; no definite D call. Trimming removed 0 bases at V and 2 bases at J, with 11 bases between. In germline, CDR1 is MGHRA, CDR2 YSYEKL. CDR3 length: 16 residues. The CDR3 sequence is CASSQDGGNGNQPQHF. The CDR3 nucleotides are TGCGCCAGCAGCCAAGATGGAGGGAATGGCAATCAGCCCCAGCATTTT.

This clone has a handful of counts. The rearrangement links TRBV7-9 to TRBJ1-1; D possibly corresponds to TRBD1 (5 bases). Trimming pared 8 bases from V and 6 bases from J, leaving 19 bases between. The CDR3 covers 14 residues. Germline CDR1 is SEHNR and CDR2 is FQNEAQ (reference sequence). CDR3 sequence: CASGRGEGRAEAFF. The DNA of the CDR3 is TGTGCCAGCGGAAGAGGGGAGGGACGCGCTGAAGCTTTCTTT.

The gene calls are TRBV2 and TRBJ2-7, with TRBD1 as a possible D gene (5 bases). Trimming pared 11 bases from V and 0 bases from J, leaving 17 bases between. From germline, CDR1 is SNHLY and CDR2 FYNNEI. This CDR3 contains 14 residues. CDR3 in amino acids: CALAGAGFSYEQYF. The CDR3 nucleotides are TGTGCCTTAGCTGGGGCAGGTTTCTCCTACGAGCAGTACTTC.

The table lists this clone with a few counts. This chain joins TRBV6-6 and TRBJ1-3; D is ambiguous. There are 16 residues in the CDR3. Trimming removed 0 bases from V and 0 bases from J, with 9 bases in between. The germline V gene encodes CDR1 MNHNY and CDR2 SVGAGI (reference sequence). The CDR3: CASSYSPGASGNTIYF. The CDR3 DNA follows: TGTGCCAGCAGTTACTCGCCGGGTGCCTCTGGAAACACCATATATTTT.

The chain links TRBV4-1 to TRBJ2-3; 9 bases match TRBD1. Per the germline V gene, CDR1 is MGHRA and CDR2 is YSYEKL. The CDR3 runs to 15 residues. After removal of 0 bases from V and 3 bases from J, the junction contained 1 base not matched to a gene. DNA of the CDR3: TGCGCCAGCAGCCAAGAGGGGACAGGGACAGATACGCAGTATTTT. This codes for CASSQEGTGTDTQYF.